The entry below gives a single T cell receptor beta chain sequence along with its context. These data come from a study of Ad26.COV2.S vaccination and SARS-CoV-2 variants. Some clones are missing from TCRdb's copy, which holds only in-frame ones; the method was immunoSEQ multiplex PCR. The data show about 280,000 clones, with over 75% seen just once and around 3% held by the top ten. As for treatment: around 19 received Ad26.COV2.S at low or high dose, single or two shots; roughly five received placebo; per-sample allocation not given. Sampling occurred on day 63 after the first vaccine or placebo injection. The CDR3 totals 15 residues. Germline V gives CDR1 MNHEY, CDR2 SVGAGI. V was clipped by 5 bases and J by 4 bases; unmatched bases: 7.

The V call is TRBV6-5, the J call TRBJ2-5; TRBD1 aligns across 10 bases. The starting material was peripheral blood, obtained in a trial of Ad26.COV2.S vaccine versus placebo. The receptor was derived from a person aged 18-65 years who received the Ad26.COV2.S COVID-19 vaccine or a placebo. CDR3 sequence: CASSRGQGIGETQYF. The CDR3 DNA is TGTGCCAGCAGTCGGGGACAGGGGATCGGAGAGACCCAGTACTTC.